The entry below gives a single TCR beta chain sequence along with its context. The antigen this receptor binds is unknown. No quality values exist for individual bases; no much larger clone is one base distant. The sample is drawn from a study of cytomegalovirus exposure and HLA in healthy donors (dated by TCRdb to about 2017). As for the study more broadly: An earlier analysis of some 620 of the donors reported approximately 260 Gb of sequence data and around 120 million unique TCR beta sequences obtained from some 200 million T cells. About 280 gigabases of sequencing data and tens of millions of unique TCR sequences made up an early release that covered some 640 HLA-typed donors. Among the roughly 400 genotyped donors, approximately 82% belonged to the genetic ancestry cluster associated with self-reported Caucasian donors. The study aimed to test whether cataloging public T cell receptors could reveal signatures of past pathogen exposure. The study used immunosequencing to profile the T cell repertoires of 670 or so subjects and linked those repertoires to cytomegalovirus serostatus. Besides the first cohort of around 670 subjects, a separate validation cohort made up of 90 to 150 different subjects was used. High-throughput TCR immunosequencing, statistical association of individual TCRs with disease status, and machine learning were combined to predict cytomegalovirus infection status. A later analysis re-examined previously published TCR beta repertoires from just over 650 donors and added high-resolution HLA genotyping to investigate patterns of TCR occurrence. The later analysis used no new phenotypic data to find candidate immune exposures, relying instead on TCR beta sequences and their occurrence across donors. An earlier analysis of roughly 600 of the donors used high-throughput TCR beta sequencing to judge whether each TCR beta V gene segment behaved as functional or pseudogenic. Donor age, sex, ethnicity and CMV serostatus were collected together with the repertoire data. A later genetic analysis took genome-wide SNP genotypes for about 55% of the 666 donors and used that subset as a discovery cohort. All discovery cohort repertoires had been generated on a single sequencing platform. HLA typing covered class I and class II loci at four-digit resolution. Typing coverage varied by locus: roughly 629-630 donors for A, B, C, DRB1 and DQB1; approximately 520 for DQA1; some 610 for DPA1; 450 to 480 for DPB1. Four or five DR-DQ haplotypes were handled as single units for association and clustering, since linkage in the cohort was strong. On average, about 200,000 unique TCR beta nucleotide sequences were sequenced per donor among 398 genotyped donors of the cohort, with roughly 19% of those sequences being non-productive.

Broader findings and caveats from the paper: A later analysis found that most CMV-associated TCR beta chains appeared HLA-restricted, with HLA associations seemingly driven largely by CMV exposure. In a later analysis, some 17,000 TCR beta sequences were associated with specific HLA alleles at a false discovery rate of 0.05. The study gave a list of 150 to 200 TCR beta chains associated with cytomegalovirus. In an earlier analysis of around 500 of the donors, most TCR beta V segments appeared in productive rearrangements about 90% or about 30% of the time, broadly matching IMGT annotations. Compared with equally common non-associated chains, HLA-associated TCR beta chains in a later analysis were more clonally expanded and had lower generation probabilities. CMV serostatus was the only immune exposure information available for the cohort. According to a later analysis, parvovirus B19, influenza, CMV and Epstein-Barr virus appeared linked to several top co-occurrence clusters. In this cohort, only TCR beta chains were sequenced, and detectable features were limited by the absence of alpha or paired-chain data. The classifier was reported to diagnose cytomegalovirus status with high specificity and sensitivity in both the original cohort and the validation cohort. In vitro tests confirmed that a few of the cytomegalovirus-associated TCR beta chains recognize cytomegalovirus antigens. While some public TCRs were present in many individuals, most TCR sequences turned up only very rarely across donors. A later analysis found that TCR association rates varied across HLA loci, with DRB1 alleles showing the most associated TCRs and HLA-C alleles the fewest. Assigning TCR associations to individual alleles was difficult when HLA alleles, especially DR and DQ, strongly co-occurred. Correlated functional status among segregating V segments might be attributable to linkage disequilibrium, but an unknown experimental factor could not be ruled out. HLA typing was unavailable for some donors at each locus, so association tests used only the typed subset. A further reported finding was that TCR beta sequences accurately predicted the HLA-A and HLA-B alleles for most subjects in the first cohort. Sequencing depth was assumed to be roughly uniform across donors in the presence/absence analyses, though that assumption may not hold. A later genetic analysis associated a missense DCLRE1C variant with V-gene and J-gene trimming of TCR beta chains, and an independent cohort replicated the association. A cluster of highly shared sequence variants was judged likely to be a technical artifact of the sequencing pipeline. The authors suggested that the approach could potentially be extended to other disease states and immunological phenotypes. Compared with the approximately 700-donor mean, donors in an Asian-associated ancestry cluster had fewer N-insertions in productive TCRs, according to a later genetic analysis. Because counts were too low, about 18 rarely observed V segments, including chromosome 9 orphons, were excluded from the earlier analysis of 587 of the donors.

The library came from the immunoSEQ multiplex PCR assay. The multiplex PCR relied on a mix of 60 forward primers for TCR Vbeta segments and 13 reverse primers for TCR Jbeta segments. Amplification of the CDR3 region of rearranged TCR beta genes was performed with a multiplex PCR assay on genomic DNA. The amplified TCR beta libraries were sequenced on the Illumina HiSeq System as 87-base-pair reads. The paper's data handling went like this. A later analysis counted tens of millions of unique TCR beta chains across the 650 to 700 repertoires, and 9 million to 14 million of these chains were shared by at least two donors. To remove PCR and sequencing errors, raw reads were error-corrected and collapsed into unique sequences using a nearest-neighbor algorithm that merged closely related sequences. Alignment of CDR3 sequences to IMGT reference sequences was used to assign V, D and J gene segments. For a sequence to be retained, a match of at least six nucleotides to both a V gene segment and a J gene segment was required. A rearrangement counted as productive if the CDR3 had no stop codons and remained in frame with V and J, and every other rearrangement counted as non-productive. Following IMGT convention, CDR3 was defined as the stretch from the second conserved V-encoded cysteine up to the conserved J-encoded phenylalanine. The earlier analysis of about 620 of the donors excluded sequences that lacked an unambiguous match to a single V gene segment. In an earlier analysis of some 590 of the donors, a V segment was called functional when productive rearrangements were above 56.7%, and segregating when the standard deviation between donors exceeded 5%. To diagnose cytomegalovirus status from the catalog of TCR beta chain sequences, a statistical classification framework was built. V and J gene assignment, in a later analysis, came from comparing TCR nucleotide sequences with IMGT/GENE-DB human TR gene sequences. Using the TCRdist pipeline, a later analysis assigned CDR3 sequences along with most-parsimonious VDJ recombination scenarios. A later analysis defined each TCR beta chain by its CDR3 amino acid sequence plus V-gene family, and excluded reads lacking a unique V-gene family. A later analysis removed over 500 highly shared, low-generation-probability nucleotide sequences to deal with suspected cross-contamination and a sequencing artifact. In a later analysis, a clonal expansion index was calculated for each public chain from normalized within-repertoire ranks of inferred template counts. A later analysis computed generation probabilities with a VDJ recombination model fitted to out-of-frame rearrangements, and checked the results against IGoR. A later analysis scored TCR-TCR, TCR-HLA and TCR-CMV co-occurrence with hypergeometric tests, applying a repertoire-size bias correction to TCR pairs. In a later analysis, false discovery rates were estimated by permuting HLA or CMV assignments 20 times. In a later analysis, co-occurring TCRs were grouped using DBSCAN, with TCRdist sequence similarity added in when clustering inside HLA-allele-positive subsets. Repertoires with fewer than 30,000 or more than 120,000 public chains, plus five repertoires with anomalous nucleotide sharing, were excluded from co-occurrence clustering. TCRdb took over this immuneACCESS table, retaining in-frame rearrangements with V and J assigned. Such tables are incomplete; in checked studies, under half of the missing clones stem from an unresolved V gene, and the remainder is unexplained. V and J calls and clone size are those listed in that table; D and trimming were worked out from the DNA. This sample has around 130,000 clones in its table, and about 70% of those were observed once. The top ten hold more than 2.5% of the sample.

The cohort comprised 710 or so healthy bone marrow donors. All cohort members were sampled while nominally healthy, although unrecorded immune exposures were likely present. The donor tested CMV seropositive, placing the donor among the roughly 270 seropositive members of the cohort. A peripheral blood sample was collected from each donor, and TCR beta sequencing was performed on peripheral blood mononuclear cells. The Qiagen DNeasy Blood Extraction Kit was used to extract genomic DNA from the blood cell samples. The source of this sequence is a woman aged 55-70 years in good health and CMV-seropositive. Material: PBMCs.

In nucleotide form, the sequence is TGTGCCAGCAGCGAGCAGGGTTTGGGTAATGAAAAACTGTTTTTT. The resulting protein is CASSEQGLGNEKLFF. This receptor chain uses TRBV11-2 and TRBJ1-4, with TRBD1 tentatively as D gene (5 bases match). CDR1 and CDR2 were assigned from the germline V gene as SGHAT and FQNNGV. Deletion took 5 bases off V and 4 bases off J, with a span of 14 bases between the germline ends. From the cysteine up to the phenylalanine, the CDR3 has a length of 15 residues. Here the CDR3 DNA is all that survives: 45 bases in frame from base 1. Supplemented by the reference TRBV11-2 and TRBJ1-4 proteins around the CDR3, the complete variable domain is EAGVAQSPRYKIIEKRQSVAFWCNPISGHATLYWYQQILGQGPKLLIQFQNNGVVDDSQLPKDRFSAERLKGVDSTLKIQPAKLEDSAVYLCASSEQGLGNEKLFFGSGTQLSVL.